This T cell receptor beta chain originates from a study of cytomegalovirus exposure and HLA in healthy donors. Study-level background: A previous analysis identified 117 million unique TCR beta sequences derived from 180 million or so T cells.

Study-wide results and caveats: TCR beta chains numbering 164 were designated cytomegalovirus-associated. Data from an earlier analysis indicated that most TCR beta V segments were productive either about 90% or about 30% of the time.

This CDR3 spans 13 amino acids. The V end was cut by 0 bases, the J end by 4 bases, with 5 bases between. CDR1 is MNHEY and CDR2 is SVGAGI in the germline V gene. PCR employed 60 Vbeta and 13 Jbeta primers. Authors' analysis steps: Later reanalysis found 70 million to 95 million unique TCR beta chains, some 10 million of them shared. This table comes from immunoSEQ multiplex PCR, and its TCRdb copy is limited to in-frame clones, with some not included. The D gene and trimming were derived from the DNA, and the V and J assignments and clone size from that table. The repertoire holds fewer than 250,000 clones, with 65% to 80% as singletons. This clone has only a few counts. Its target is not known.

Sequencing input: PBMCs. The clonotype was recovered from a middle-aged man in good health and CMV-seronegative. This chain uses TRBV6-5 with TRBJ2-3; no reliable D call. CDR3 sequence (DNA): TGTGCCAGCAGTTACTCGGCCTCAGATACGCAGTATTTT. Its protein product is CASSYSASDTQYF.